Below are 23 T cell receptor beta chains sequenced from a single sample in a study of blood T cell repertoires in COVID-19. The assay was immunoSEQ multiplex PCR, and TCRdb's table has in-frame clones only and misses some. There are fewer than 350,000 clones in the sample; about nine tenths occur only once, and around a tenth lies in the top ten. The sequenced sample consisted of PBMCs or T cells enriched from blood (not recorded which). These receptors were obtained from a woman in her thirties or forties who had recovered from COVID-19.

This chain uses TRBV29-1 with TRBJ1-1, with D unresolved. CDR3 length: 13 residues. In germline, CDR1 is SQVTM, CDR2 ANQGSEA. V lost 1 base and J lost 1, with 7 bases in between. The CDR3, as DNA: TGCAGCGTTGAAGTAATGGCGAACACTGAAGCTTTCTTT. Amino acid sequence: CSVEVMANTEAFF.

The rearrangement joins TRBV28 to TRBJ2-1, with 7 bases lining up with TRBD2. Losses at the gene ends were 11 bases for V and 6 bases for J; bases not matched to a gene: 7. Germline assignment: CDR1 MDHEN and CDR2 SYDVKM. The CDR3 loop spans 12 amino acids. CDR3 bases: TGTGCCGGGGGAGGGCAGGTCAATGAGCAGTTCTTC. Encoded protein: CAGGGQVNEQFF.

This rearrangement joins TRBV7-9 to TRBJ1-2, with 9 nucleotides matching TRBD1. The CDR3 totals 14 residues. CDR1 is SEHNR, CDR2 FQNEAQ, per germline (reference sequence). V shed 5 bases, J shed 4 bases, and the junction held 5 bases outside the gene matches. The CDR3 nucleotides read TGTGCCAGCAGCGTTGACAGGGGGGGCTATGGCTACACCTTC. Translated, it gives CASSVDRGGYGYTF.

Here the CDR3 reads CASSQETSGIGPSSYNEQFF. CDR3 DNA sequence: TGCGCCAGCAGCCAAGAGACTAGCGGGATCGGTCCCTCCTCCTACAATGAGCAGTTCTTC. The chain employs TRBV4-3 and TRBJ2-1; 11 nucleotides match TRBD2. The germline V gene has CDR1 LGHNA and CDR2 YSLEER. V was clipped by 0 bases and J by 0 bases; unmatched bases: 10. The length of the CDR3 is 20 residues.

This clone came up once. The chain uses TRBV11-2 and TRBJ2-7; no definite D call. Germline CDR1 reads SGHAT; CDR2 reads FQNNGV. Trimming cost V 2 bases and J 6 bases, with 8 bases left between them. The CDR3 runs 12 residues. The CDR3 DNA sequence: TGTGCCAGCAGCTTAACCCCGGGCGAGCAGTACTTC. Encoded protein: CASSLTPGEQYF.

The CDR3 reads CASSPTGMVHTGELFF. CDR3 DNA: TGTGCCAGCAGCCCTACAGGGATGGTACACACCGGGGAGCTGTTTTTT. V is TRBV11-3 and J is TRBJ2-2, with D perhaps TRBD1 (6 bases). The CDR3 has 16 residues. The germline V and J ends were trimmed by 5 bases and 3 bases, with 16 bases remaining between them. CDR1 is SGHNT and CDR2 is YENEEA in the germline V gene. The full variable domain, its missing parts supplied by reference TRBV11-3 and TRBJ2-2, is EAGVVQSPRYKIIEKKQPVAFWCNPISGHNTLYWYLQNLGQGPELLIRYENEEAVDDSQLPKDRFSAERLKGVDSTLKIQPAELGDSAVYLCASSPTGMVHTGELFFGEGSRLTVL.

This clone was seen only a few times. The chain carries TRBV21-1 and TRBJ2-1; TRBD2 reflects the table's D call only, with no check against the DNA. TRBV21-1 is a listed pseudogene. The CDR3 covers 15 residues. The CDR3 nucleotides read TGTGCCAGCAGCATAGGACTAGATGGAGACAATGAGCAGTTCTTC. Its protein is CASSIGLDGDNEQFF.

The chain employs TRBV2 and TRBJ2-3; TRBD2 agrees at 8 bases. The trim removed 7 bases at V and 2 bases at J, leaving 5 bases unmatched. The CDR3 is 14 residues long. Germline V gene data show CDR1 as SNHLY and CDR2 as FYNNEI. DNA for the CDR3: TGTGCCAGCATAAGGCGGGAGGACACAGATACGCAGTATTTT. As protein: CASIRREDTDTQYF. The full variable domain, with the rest looked up from reference TRBV2 and TRBJ2-3, is EPEVTQTPSHQVTQMGQEVILRCVPISNHLYFYWYRQILGQKVEFLVSFYNNEISEKSEIFDDQFSVERPDGSNFTLKIRSTKLEDSAMYFCASIRREDTDTQYFGPGTRLTVL.

This sequence joins TRBV4-3 and TRBJ1-1; D may be TRBD1 (6 bases). The CDR3 has 13 residues. Per germline, CDR1 LGHNA and CDR2 YSLEER. The V gene lost 2 bases and the J gene lost 4 bases, with 8 bases spanning the gap. The CDR3 DNA follows: TGCGCCAGCAGCCAACACAGGGTCACTGAAGCTTTCTTT. This translates into CASSQHRVTEAFF.

The chain carries TRBV4-1 and TRBJ1-2; D is ambiguous. Germline V lookup: CDR1 MGHRA, CDR2 YSYEKL. V was pared by 4 bases and J by 3 bases, with 15 bases between. The CDR3 contains 15 residues. This chain's CDR3 is CASSPFGGEDYGYTF. The CDR3 nucleotides are TGCGCCAGCAGCCCGTTTGGTGGGGAGGACTATGGCTACACCTTC.

The CDR3 here is CASSPDTGELFF. Here the CDR3 DNA reads TGTGCCAGCAGCCCTGATACTGGGGAGCTGTTTTTT. The chain links TRBV27 to TRBJ2-2, with unresolved D. V shed 6 bases and J shed 8 bases, with 10 bases lying between them. Germline lookup yields CDR1 MNHEY and CDR2 SMNVEV (reference sequence). The CDR3 covers 12 residues.

The rearrangement uses TRBV10-3 and TRBJ1-3; D may be TRBD1 (6 bases). V lost 2 bases and J lost 0, with 8 bases in between. CDR1 ENHRY and CDR2 SYGVKD come from the germline V gene. This CDR3 comprises 15 residues. As DNA, the CDR3 is TGTGCCATCAGTGAGAACAGGGTCTCTGGAAACACCATATATTTT. Protein: CAISENRVSGNTIYF.

V gene TRBV21-1 combines with J gene TRBJ2-7; the D call TRBD2 from the table was never checked on the DNA. TRBV21-1 is noted as a pseudogene. CDR3 size: 16 residues. The CDR3 region is CASSILWGGPTYEQYF. The DNA for the CDR3 is TGTGCCAGCAGTATACTTTGGGGGGGGCCGACCTACGAGCAGTACTTC.

In its sample, this clone was seen once. The chain combines TRBV3-1 (or the pseudogene TRBV3-2) with TRBJ2-2; tentatively, D is TRBD1 (5 bases). The length of the CDR3 is 15 residues. CDR1 LGHDT and CDR2 YNNKEL come from the germline V gene (reference sequence). V was cut by 5 bases and J by 3 bases, with 13 bases left in between. This CDR3 reads CASSGWKGDTGELFF. Written as DNA, the CDR3 is TGTGCCAGCAGCGGGTGGAAAGGGGACACCGGGGAGCTGTTTTTT.

As DNA, the CDR3 is TGTGCCAGCAGCACCCACCGGGACTCCGAAGGAGGCTACACCTTC. Its protein product is CASSTHRDSEGGYTF. V and J are TRBV9 and TRBJ1-2; TRBD1 is a possible D gene (5 bases). The CDR3 loop spans 15 amino acids. The germline gives CDR1 SGDLS, CDR2 YYNGEE. Trimming left V 4 bases short and J 8 bases short, with 21 bases between. Together with reference TRBV9 and TRBJ1-2, the CDR3 gives the full variable domain: DSGVTQTPKHLITATGQRVTLRCSPRSGDLSVYWYQQSLDQGLQFLIQYYNGEERAKGNILERFSAQQFPDLHSELNLSSLELGDSALYFCASSTHRDSEGGYTFGSGTRLTVV.

The chain couples TRBV7-2 to TRBJ2-7; possibly TRBD2 for D (7 bases). The CDR3 loop spans 14 amino acids. Trimming pared 5 bases from V and 2 bases from J, leaving 13 bases between. The germline V gene encodes CDR1 SGHTA and CDR2 FQGNSA. The chain's CDR3 is CASSPGGGPYEQYF. CDR3 coding DNA: TGTGCCAGCAGCCCTGGCGGGGGCCCCTACGAGCAGTACTTC.

The J gene is TRBJ1-3, the V gene TRBV6-5; TRBD1 is a possible D gene (5 bases). The CDR3 runs to 15 residues. Per the germline V gene, CDR1 is MNHEY and CDR2 is SVGAGI. The V and J ends lost 0 bases and 4 bases respectively, with 10 bases between them. CDR3 sequence reads: CASSYSGGRGNTIYF. CDR3 nucleotide sequence: TGTGCCAGCAGTTACTCCGGGGGACGCGGAAACACCATATATTTT.

The chain couples TRBV18 to TRBJ1-5; a weak D match, TRBD1 (6 bases). This CDR3 has 15 amino acids. Germline V gene data show CDR1 as KGHSH and CDR2 as LQKENI. V lost 6 bases and J lost 6, with 18 bases in between. DNA for the CDR3: TGTGCCAGCTCGAGGGGACAAGCATCTAGTCAGCCCCAGCATTTT. It specifies CASSRGQASSQPQHF.

The chain couples TRBV28 to TRBJ1-5; 8 bases line up with TRBD1. Trimming cost V 5 bases and J 7 bases; bases outside gene matches: 10. This CDR3 contains 15 residues. Germline V gene lookup returns CDR1 MDHEN and CDR2 SYDVKM. CDR3 coding DNA: TGTGCCAGCAGTAAAATCGACAGGGGAAACCAGCCCCAGCATTTT. Protein: CASSKIDRGNQPQHF.

V usage is TRBV7-2 and J usage is TRBJ1-1; a possible D gene is TRBD1 (6 bases). V was clipped by 4 bases and J by 11 bases, with 14 bases between them. CDR1 and CDR2 from the germline V gene are SGHTA and FQGNSA. This CDR3 is built from 12 residues. The DNA of the CDR3 is TGTGCCAGCAGCTGGGGGCGTGAAGGGGCTTTCTTT. Translation: CASSWGREGAFF.

This rearrangement joins TRBV9 to TRBJ1-2; D is undetermined. Deletions cut 4 bases from V and 4 bases from J, with 17 bases between. The CDR3 is made up of 15 amino acids. Germline loops: CDR1 SGDLS, CDR2 YYNGEE. The chain's CDR3 is CASSPYGVGVYGYTF. In DNA form, the CDR3 reads TGTGCCAGCAGCCCGTACGGGGTCGGCGTCTATGGCTACACCTTC.

The rearrangement joins TRBV30 to TRBJ1-6; TRBD1 might be the D (6 bases). Trimming removed 2 bases at V and 4 bases at J, with 21 bases between. The CDR3 covers 18 residues. Germline V CDR1 and CDR2: GTSNPN, SVGIG (reference sequence). DNA for the CDR3: TGTGCCTGGAGTCGGGCCCGCGTGGGGGCTGAATATAATTCACCCCTCCACTTT. Protein product: CAWSRARVGAEYNSPLHF.

The chain joins TRBV11-3 to TRBJ1-1; possibly TRBD1 for D (6 bases). Germline V gives CDR1 SGHNT, CDR2 YENEEA. V was shortened by 1 base and J by 4 bases, with 19 bases between the two germline ends. The CDR3 totals 17 residues. The CDR3 is CASSLAGGAGSSTEAFF. The DNA of the CDR3 is TGTGCCAGCAGCTTAGCGGGGGGGGCAGGTTCAAGCACTGAAGCTTTCTTT. Based on the CDR3 plus reference TRBV11-3 and TRBJ1-1, the full variable domain is EAGVVQSPRYKIIEKKQPVAFWCNPISGHNTLYWYLQNLGQGPELLIRYENEEAVDDSQLPKDRFSAERLKGVDSTLKIQPAELGDSAVYLCASSLAGGAGSSTEAFFGQGTRLTVV.